This T cell receptor beta chain was profiled in a study of blood T cell repertoires in COVID-19. About the research overall: Samples representing acute and convalescent COVID-19 were sourced from the United States, Italy and Spain.

Profiled with immunoSEQ multiplex PCR; TCRdb holds only in-frame clones, not every one. The repertoire has nearly 350,000 clones, 80% to 90% of them found once; the top ten carry almost 3%. The CDR3 covers 13 residues. Germline V gene data show CDR1 as SGHTA and CDR2 as FQGNSA. Trimming pared 0 bases from V and 5 bases from J, leaving 8 bases between. The material sequenced was peripheral blood. The TCR sequence derives from a man between 25 and 39 years old with active or convalescent COVID-19. J is TRBJ2-7 and V is TRBV7-2, with D possibly matching TRBD2 (6 bases). CDR3 sequence reads: CASSLAAGHEQYF. The CDR3 DNA reads as TGTGCCAGCAGCTTAGCTGCGGGGCACGAGCAGTACTTC.